This TCR beta chain was obtained from a study of radiation and T cells in renal cell carcinoma. Study-wide results and limits: Pretreatment tumor biopsies were lacking, so baseline clonotypes are unknown.

V was pared by 7 bases and J by 11 bases, with 23 bases between. The CDR3 consists of 14 residues. In germline, CDR1 is MNHEY, CDR2 SVGAGI. Time point defined: blood 4 weeks post-SBRT, at nephrectomy. Treatment described: 15 Gy SBRT to primary tumor, nephrectomy 4 weeks later. Nephrectomy followed 15 Gy stereotactic body radiation by 4 weeks. Serial blood draws occurred at baseline and 2 and 4 weeks post-SBRT. Clear cell pathology was present in this patient's renal cell carcinoma. The data were produced by immunoSEQ multiplex PCR, yet TCRdb's version contains in-frame clones alone and is incomplete. The repertoire holds approximately 170,000 clones, with 88% as singletons. With respect to this clone: Its matching antigen is unknown.

The receptor's source is a woman aged 50 to 60 with renal cell carcinoma. The sequencing here drew on blood, taken from a patient whose treatment included radiotherapy and nephrectomy. J is TRBJ2-5 and V is TRBV6-5; D is perhaps TRBD1 or TRBD2 (5 bases each). CDR3 residues: CASTRRTFGSEQYF. CDR3 coding DNA: TGTGCCAGCACCCGAAGGACATTTGGGAGTGAGCAGTACTTC.